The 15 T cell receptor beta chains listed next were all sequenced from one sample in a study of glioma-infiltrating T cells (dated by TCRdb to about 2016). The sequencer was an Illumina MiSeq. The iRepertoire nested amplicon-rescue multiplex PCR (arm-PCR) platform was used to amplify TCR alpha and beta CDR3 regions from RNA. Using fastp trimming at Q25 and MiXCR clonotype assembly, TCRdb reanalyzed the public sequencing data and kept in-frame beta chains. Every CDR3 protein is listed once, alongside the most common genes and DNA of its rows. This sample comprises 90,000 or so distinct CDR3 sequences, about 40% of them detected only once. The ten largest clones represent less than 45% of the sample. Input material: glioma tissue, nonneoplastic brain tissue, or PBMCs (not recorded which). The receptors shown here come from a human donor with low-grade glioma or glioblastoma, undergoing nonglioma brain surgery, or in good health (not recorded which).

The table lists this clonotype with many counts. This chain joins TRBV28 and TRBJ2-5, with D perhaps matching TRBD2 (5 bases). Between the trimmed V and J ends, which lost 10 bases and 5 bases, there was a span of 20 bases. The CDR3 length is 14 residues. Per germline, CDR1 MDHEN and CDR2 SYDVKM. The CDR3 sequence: CATLTGSQGETQYF. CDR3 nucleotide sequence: TGTGCCACCCTCACGGGGAGCCAAGGGGAGACCCAGTACTTC.

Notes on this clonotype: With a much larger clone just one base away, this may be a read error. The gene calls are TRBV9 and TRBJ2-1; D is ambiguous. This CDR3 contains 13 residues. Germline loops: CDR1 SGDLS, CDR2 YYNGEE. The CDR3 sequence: CASSVSSYNGQFF. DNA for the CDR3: TGTGCCAGCAGCGTTTCTTCATACAATGGGCAGTTCTTC.

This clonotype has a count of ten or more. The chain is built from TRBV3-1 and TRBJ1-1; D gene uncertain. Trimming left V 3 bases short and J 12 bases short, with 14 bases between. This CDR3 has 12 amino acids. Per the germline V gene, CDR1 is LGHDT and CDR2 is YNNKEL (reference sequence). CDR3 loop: CASSQAGTTPFF. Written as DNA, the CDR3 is TGTGCCAGCAGCCAGGCCGGCACCACCCCTTTCTTT.

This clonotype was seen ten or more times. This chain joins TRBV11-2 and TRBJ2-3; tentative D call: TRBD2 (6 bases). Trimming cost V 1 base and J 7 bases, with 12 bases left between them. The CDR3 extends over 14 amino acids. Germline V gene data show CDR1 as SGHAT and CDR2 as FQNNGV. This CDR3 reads CASSLVILANTQYF. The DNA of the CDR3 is TGTGCCAGCAGCTTAGTAATCCTAGCGAATACGCAGTATTTT.

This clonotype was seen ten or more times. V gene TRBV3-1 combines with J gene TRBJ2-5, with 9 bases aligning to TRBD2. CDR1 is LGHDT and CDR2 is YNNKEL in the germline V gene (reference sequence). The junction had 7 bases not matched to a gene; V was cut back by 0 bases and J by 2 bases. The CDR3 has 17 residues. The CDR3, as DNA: TGTGCCAGCAGCCAAGAGGAGGGAGCGGGGGGTCAAGAGACCCAGTACTTC. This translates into CASSQEEGAGGQETQYF.

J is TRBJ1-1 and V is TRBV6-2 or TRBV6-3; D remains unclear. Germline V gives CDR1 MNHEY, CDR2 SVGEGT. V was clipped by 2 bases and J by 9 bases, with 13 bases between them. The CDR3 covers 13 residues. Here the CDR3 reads CASSYQRMKQAFF. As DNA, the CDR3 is TGTGCCAGCAGTTACCAACGAATGAAACAAGCTTTCTTT.

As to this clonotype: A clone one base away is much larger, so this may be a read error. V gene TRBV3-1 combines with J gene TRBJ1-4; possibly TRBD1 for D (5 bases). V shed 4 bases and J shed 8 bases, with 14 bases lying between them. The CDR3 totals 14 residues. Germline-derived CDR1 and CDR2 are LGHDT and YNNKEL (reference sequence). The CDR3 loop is CASSPTGVREKLFF. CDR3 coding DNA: TGTGCCAGCAGCCCTACGGGGGTCCGGGAAAAACTGTTTTTT.

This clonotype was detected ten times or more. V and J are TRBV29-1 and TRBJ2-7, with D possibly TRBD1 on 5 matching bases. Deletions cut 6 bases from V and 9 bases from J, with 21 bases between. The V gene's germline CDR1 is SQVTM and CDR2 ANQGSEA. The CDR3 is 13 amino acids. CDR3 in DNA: TGCAGCGTAGAAACAGGCGTTGCCGATCTGCAGTACTTC. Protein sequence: CSVETGVADLQYF.

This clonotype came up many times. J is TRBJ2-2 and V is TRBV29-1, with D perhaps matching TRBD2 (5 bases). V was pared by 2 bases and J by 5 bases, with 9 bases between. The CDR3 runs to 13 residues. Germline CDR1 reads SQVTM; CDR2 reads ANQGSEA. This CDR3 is CSVERSGTGELFF. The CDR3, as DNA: TGCAGCGTTGAACGGTCGGGAACCGGGGAGCTGTTTTTT.

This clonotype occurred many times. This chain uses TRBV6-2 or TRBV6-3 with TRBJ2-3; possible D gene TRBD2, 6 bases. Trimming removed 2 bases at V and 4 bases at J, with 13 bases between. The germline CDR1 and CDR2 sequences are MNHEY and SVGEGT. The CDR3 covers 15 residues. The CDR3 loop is CASSYETSSPDTQYF. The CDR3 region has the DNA TGTGCCAGCAGTTACGAAACTAGCAGCCCAGATACGCAGTATTTT.

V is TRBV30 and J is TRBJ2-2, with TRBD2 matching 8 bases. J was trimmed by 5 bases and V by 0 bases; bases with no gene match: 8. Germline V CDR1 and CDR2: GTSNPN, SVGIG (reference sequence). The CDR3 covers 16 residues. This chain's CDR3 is CAWSVPVGTSTGELFF. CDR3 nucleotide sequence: TGTGCCTGGAGTGTACCCGTCGGGACTAGTACCGGGGAGCTGTTTTTT.

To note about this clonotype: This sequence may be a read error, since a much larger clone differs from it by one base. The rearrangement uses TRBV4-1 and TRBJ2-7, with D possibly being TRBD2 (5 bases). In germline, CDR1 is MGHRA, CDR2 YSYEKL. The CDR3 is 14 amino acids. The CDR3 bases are TGCGCCAACAGCCGGGTTGGGTCGGGGAACGAGCAGTACTTC. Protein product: CANSRVGSGNEQYF.

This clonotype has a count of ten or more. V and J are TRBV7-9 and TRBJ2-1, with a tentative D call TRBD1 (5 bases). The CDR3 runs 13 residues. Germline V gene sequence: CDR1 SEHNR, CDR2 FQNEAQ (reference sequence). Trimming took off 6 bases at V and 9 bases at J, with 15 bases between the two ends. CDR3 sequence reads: CASSLQGYGEQFF. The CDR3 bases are TGTGCCAGCAGTCTTCAGGGATACGGTGAGCAGTTCTTC.

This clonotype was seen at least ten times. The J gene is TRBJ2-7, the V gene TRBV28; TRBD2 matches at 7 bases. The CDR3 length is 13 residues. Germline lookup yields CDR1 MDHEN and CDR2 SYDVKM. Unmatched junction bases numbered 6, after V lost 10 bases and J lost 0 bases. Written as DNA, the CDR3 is TGTGCCATCACGGGGGGAGCCTCCTACGAGCAGTACTTC. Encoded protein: CAITGGASYEQYF.

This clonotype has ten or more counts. The CDR3 protein is CASSEQRGENTGELFF. CDR3 nucleotide sequence: TGTGCCAGCAGTGAACAACGGGGAGAGAACACCGGGGAGCTGTTTTTT. The V call is TRBV6-1, the J call TRBJ2-2, with D possibly matching TRBD2 (5 bases). Germline CDR1 and CDR2: MNHNS and SASEGT. The CDR3 is made up of 16 amino acids. V lost 2 bases and J 1 base, leaving 11 bases between the germline ends.